This is a list of T cell receptor beta chains from one sample in a study of shared clonotypes between healthy human individuals. Generated by immunoSEQ multiplex PCR, the TCRdb table keeps only in-frame clones and is missing some. This sample has around 2.1 million clones, with 90% to 95% found just once. The specimen sequenced was naive CD8+ T cells from PBMCs. Every receptor here comes from a man aged 18 to 30 in good health. Some clones in this sample may be carry-over from other donors' samples. Both conserved end residues are part of each CDR3. Fields, in order: clone size, V gene, J gene, D gene, CDR3 DNA, CDR3 protein. A D gene is named only where the DNA matches it firmly. Expanded clones get a size class; other rows say once, few or many, or leave the size out.

clone_size: -
v_call: TRBV7-9
j_call: TRBJ1-3
d_call: -
cdr3_nt: TGTGCCAGCAGCCCAAGTATCGTGGGTATGGTTTCTGGAAACACCATATATTTT
cdr3_aa: CASSPSIVGMVSGNTIYF

clone_size: -
v_call: TRBV29-1
j_call: TRBJ1-1
d_call: -
cdr3_nt: TGCAGCGTTGAAGATCCGGCAAGAATCTTGGACACTGAAGCTTTCTTT
cdr3_aa: CSVEDPARILDTEAFF

clone_size: -
v_call: TRBV25-1
j_call: TRBJ2-7
d_call: -
cdr3_nt: TGTGCCAGCAGTGCGCGGGACCGACCTCTATACGAGCAGTACTTC
cdr3_aa: CASSARDRPLYEQYF

clone_size: -
v_call: TRBV11-2
j_call: TRBJ2-1
d_call: TRBD1
cdr3_nt: TGTGCCAGCAGCGCCCTGACAGGGGGGGCGGTCAATGAGCAGTTCTTC
cdr3_aa: CASSALTGGAVNEQFF

clone_size: -
v_call: TRBV11-2
j_call: TRBJ1-1
d_call: -
cdr3_nt: TGTGCCAGCAGCTCCGCCCAGATGGGGGGGAACACTGAAGCTTTCTTT
cdr3_aa: CASSSAQMGGNTEAFF

clone_size: -
v_call: TRBV19
j_call: TRBJ2-1
d_call: TRBD1
cdr3_nt: TGTGCCAGTAGTCACCGGGACAGGGGCGCCTACAATGAGCAGTTCTTC
cdr3_aa: CASSHRDRGAYNEQFF

clone_size: -
v_call: TRBV11-2
j_call: TRBJ2-7
d_call: TRBD1
cdr3_nt: TGTGCCAGCACCGACAGGGACAACGAGCAGTACTTC
cdr3_aa: CASTDRDNEQYF

clone_size: -
v_call: TRBV9
j_call: TRBJ2-7
d_call: TRBD2
cdr3_nt: TGTGCCAGCTCCCCGGGGCTAGCGGGGGGTTGGGCCTACGAGCAGTACTTC
cdr3_aa: CASSPGLAGGWAYEQYF

clone_size: -
v_call: TRBV4-1
j_call: TRBJ1-2
d_call: -
cdr3_nt: TGCGCCAGCAGCGGGGCCGGGGTTGGTGGCTACACCTTC
cdr3_aa: CASSGAGVGGYTF

clone_size: once
v_call: TRBV2
j_call: TRBJ1-5
d_call: -
cdr3_nt: TGTGCCAGCAGTCACGGGGCCAATCAGCCCCAGCATTTT
cdr3_aa: CASSHGANQPQHF

clone_size: -
v_call: TRBV7-6
j_call: TRBJ1-4
d_call: -
cdr3_nt: TGTGCCAGCAGCTTAGTCCCTAGGGAAAAACTGTTTTTT
cdr3_aa: CASSLVPREKLFF

clone_size: -
v_call: TRBV7-9
j_call: TRBJ2-7
d_call: -
cdr3_nt: TGTGCCAGCAGCTTAGATCCAGCGGAGGAGCAGTACTTC
cdr3_aa: CASSLDPAEEQYF

clone_size: -
v_call: TRBV10-3
j_call: TRBJ1-5
d_call: -
cdr3_nt: TGTGCCATCAGTATCGATAGCAATCAGCCCCAGCATTTT
cdr3_aa: CAISIDSNQPQHF

clone_size: -
v_call: TRBV28
j_call: TRBJ1-2
d_call: -
cdr3_nt: TGTGCCAGCAGTTTATGGATGGCTAACTATGGCTACACCTTC
cdr3_aa: CASSLWMANYGYTF

clone_size: -
v_call: TRBV6-4
j_call: TRBJ2-1
d_call: TRBD2
cdr3_nt: TGTGCCAGCAGTGAATCGGCGGGAGAGGATGAGCAGTTCTTC
cdr3_aa: CASSESAGEDEQFF